The clone carrying this T cell receptor (beta chain) was seen only a few times. The data were obtained in a study of blood T cell repertoires in COVID-19. Overall study: COVID-19 samples, acute and convalescent, were from the United States, Italy and Spain.

The study recruited people aged roughly 18 to 89 years across more than 20 US areas. The study counted Cohort 3 donors as recovered given two negative PCRs, clearance, or symptom resolution. The CDR3 is 15 amino acids. From germline, CDR1 is MDHEN and CDR2 SYDVKM. V shed 0 bases and J shed 0 bases, with 8 bases lying between them. In the study's own analysis: Scientists estimated how many nucleated cells there were by amplifying reference gene primers. Data came from immunoSEQ multiplex PCR; TCRdb stores just in-frame clones and leaves some out. The V and J calls and clone size were taken over from that table, and D and trimming were inferred from the DNA. Of a few hundred thousand clones listed, around 84% were seen once; the top ten hold 10%.

The chain is built from TRBV28 and TRBJ1-1; perhaps TRBD1 as D (5 bases). This clonotype was sampled from a young woman who had recovered from COVID-19. The sequenced material came from PBMCs or T cells enriched from blood (not recorded which). This CDR3 reads CASSLWGGMNTEAFF. The CDR3 nucleotides are TGTGCCAGCAGTTTATGGGGGGGGATGAACACTGAAGCTTTCTTT.